This T cell receptor (beta chain) is from a study of T cells in localized non-small cell lung cancer. Whole-study results and caveats: T cell clonality was highest in uninvolved adjacent lung, above tumor. Higher blood T cell density tracked longer overall survival.

Assay used: immunoSEQ multiplex PCR; TCRdb lists only in-frame clones, some missing. The table has tens of thousands of clones, 84% seen once. Note on this clone: Antigen: not known.

V lost 1 base to trimming and J lost 5 bases, with 6 bases between them. The CDR3 spans 13 residues. Germline-derived CDR1 and CDR2 are SGHRS and YFSETQ. The sequence came from a female donor older than 55 with stage I lung adenocarcinoma. The specimen comprised peripheral blood, sampled before any cancer treatment. This chain joins TRBV5-1 and TRBJ1-4; D gene unclear. CDR3 sequence: CASSLMVNEKLFF. In DNA form, the CDR3 reads TGCGCCAGCAGCTTGATGGTCAATGAAAAACTGTTTTTT.